The sequence of this T cell receptor beta chain was determined in a study of T cells in Graves' hyperthyroidism and ophthalmopathy. This clonotype was picked up one time. RNA transcripts provided the source from which TCR beta CDR3 regions were amplified. An initial round of RT-PCR targeting the TCR CDR3 relied on the HTBI primer set. TCRdb reprocessed the multiplex PCR reads via MiXCR and lists one record per CDR3 protein. The table records more than 550,000 distinct CDR3 sequences, 15% to 20% of them present only once. CDR3 size: 16 residues. Germline CDR1 SGHRS, CDR2 YFSETQ. Trimming took 2 bases from V and 4 from J; bases not matched to a gene: 6.

The clonotype comes from a man between 45 and 60 years old with Graves' hyperthyroidism. The rearrangement links TRBV5-1 to TRBJ1-3, with 10 bases fitting TRBD1. The sample comprised blood. CDR3 region: CASSLTGTGVGNTIYF. In nucleotides, the CDR3 is TGCGCCAGCAGCTTAACCGGGACAGGGGTAGGAAACACCATATATTTT.